This T cell receptor (beta chain) derives from a study of cytomegalovirus exposure and HLA in healthy donors. Assay: immunoSEQ multiplex PCR; the TCRdb copy retains only in-frame clones and omits some. The table has around 300,000 clones, over 75% seen once. Overall study results and limits: With high specificity and sensitivity, the classifier reportedly diagnosed cytomegalovirus status. In vitro experiments confirmed that three CMV-associated chains were specific for CMV antigens.

Looked up from germline, CDR1 is SNHLY and CDR2 is FYNNEI. The CDR3 runs to 13 residues. V lost 2 bases, J lost 7 bases, and 11 bases lay in between. As concerns this clone: Its antigen is undetermined. Other DNA sequences in the same sample also yield this CDR3.

Sequences were obtained from PBMCs. The V and J genes are TRBV2 and TRBJ2-5, with D possibly being TRBD1 (5 bases). The sequence was obtained from a man aged 30 to 39 in good health and CMV-seronegative. The CDR3 coding sequence is TGTGCCAGCAGTGAACAGGGTTCCGGGACCCAGTACTTC. It encodes CASSEQGSGTQYF. The full variable domain, in which reference TRBV2 and TRBJ2-5 provide the parts outside the CDR3, is EPEVTQTPSHQVTQMGQEVILRCVPISNHLYFYWYRQILGQKVEFLVSFYNNEISEKSEIFDDQFSVERPDGSNFTLKIRSTKLEDSAMYFCASSEQGSGTQYFGPGTRLLVL.